A selection of T cell receptor beta chains follows, all from one sample in a study of T cells in Graves' hyperthyroidism and ophthalmopathy. MiXCR, run by TCRdb on the multiplex PCR reads, gives a single entry per CDR3 protein. The sample consists of some 620,000 distinct CDR3 sequences, 15% to 20% of them appearing once. The source material was blood. These receptors were obtained from a young woman with Graves' hyperthyroidism. Each CDR3 is given without its conserved first and last residue. Each record gives: J gene, V gene, clone size, CDR3 protein. The size of a clone is reported for some rows only, either as once, few or many, or as a class for expanded clones.

j_gene: TRBJ2-2; v_gene: TRBV12-3/TRBV12-4; abundance: -; CDR3aa: ASRLAGYTGELF
j_gene: TRBJ2-7; v_gene: TRBV30; abundance: many; CDR3aa: AWSVQGNEQY
j_gene: TRBJ2-1; v_gene: TRBV28; abundance: -; CDR3aa: ASSFIYASSYNEQF
j_gene: TRBJ2-7; v_gene: TRBV13; abundance: many; CDR3aa: ASSFGSGTRKYEQY
j_gene: TRBJ2-7; v_gene: TRBV30; abundance: -; CDR3aa: AWSDQPSYEQY
j_gene: TRBJ2-5; v_gene: TRBV6-1; abundance: many; CDR3aa: ASSNSETQY
j_gene: TRBJ1-1; v_gene: TRBV6-2/TRBV6-3; abundance: many; CDR3aa: ASSFVDRRNTEAF
j_gene: TRBJ2-5; v_gene: TRBV19; abundance: once; CDR3aa: ASSGLAGYRGETQY
j_gene: TRBJ2-2; v_gene: TRBV12-3/TRBV12-4; abundance: few; CDR3aa: ASSFTTGASTGELF
j_gene: TRBJ2-4; v_gene: TRBV7-3; abundance: many; CDR3aa: ASSPDGDIQY
j_gene: TRBJ2-1; v_gene: TRBV27; abundance: few; CDR3aa: ASSLGGRWVGEQF
j_gene: TRBJ2-1; v_gene: TRBV6-2/TRBV6-3; abundance: few; CDR3aa: ASSYPVFENEQF
j_gene: TRBJ2-3; v_gene: TRBV7-2; abundance: many; CDR3aa: ASSLYASTDTQY
j_gene: TRBJ2-3; v_gene: TRBV20-1; abundance: many; CDR3aa: SAADTTDTQY
j_gene: TRBJ2-7; v_gene: TRBV2; abundance: many; CDR3aa: ASRPGHTPYEQY
j_gene: TRBJ1-3; v_gene: TRBV5-1; abundance: -; CDR3aa: ASSLVGSSSGNTIY
j_gene: TRBJ2-1; v_gene: TRBV5-1; abundance: few; CDR3aa: ASSLDNGNEQF
j_gene: TRBJ2-3; v_gene: TRBV2; abundance: many; CDR3aa: ASRYQTGTDTQY
j_gene: TRBJ2-1; v_gene: TRBV19; abundance: few; CDR3aa: ASTQTGIEEQF
j_gene: TRBJ2-1; v_gene: TRBV20-1; abundance: few; CDR3aa: SARPIGNEQF
j_gene: TRBJ2-3; v_gene: TRBV20-1; abundance: many; CDR3aa: SIGGTGPVESQY
j_gene: TRBJ2-7; v_gene: TRBV30; abundance: many; CDR3aa: AWSGFYEQY